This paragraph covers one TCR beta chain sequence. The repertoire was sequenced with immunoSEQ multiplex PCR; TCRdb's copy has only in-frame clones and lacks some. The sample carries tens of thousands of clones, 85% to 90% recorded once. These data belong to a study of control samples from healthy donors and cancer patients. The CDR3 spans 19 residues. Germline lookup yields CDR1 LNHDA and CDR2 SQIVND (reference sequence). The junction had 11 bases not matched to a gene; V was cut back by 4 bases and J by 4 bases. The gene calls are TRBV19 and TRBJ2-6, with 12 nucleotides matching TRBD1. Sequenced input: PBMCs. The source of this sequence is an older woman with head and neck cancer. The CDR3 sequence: CASSKGPGQGAQGANVLTF. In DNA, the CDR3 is TGTGCCAGTAGTAAGGGGCCGGGACAGGGGGCGCAAGGGGCCAACGTCCTGACTTTC. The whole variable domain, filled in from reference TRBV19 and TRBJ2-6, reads DGGITQSPKYLFRKEGQNVTLSCEQNLNHDAMYWYRQDPGQGLRLIYYSQIVNDFQKGDIAEGYSVSREKKESFPLTVTSAQKNPTAFYLCASSKGPGQGAQGANVLTFGAGSRLTVL.